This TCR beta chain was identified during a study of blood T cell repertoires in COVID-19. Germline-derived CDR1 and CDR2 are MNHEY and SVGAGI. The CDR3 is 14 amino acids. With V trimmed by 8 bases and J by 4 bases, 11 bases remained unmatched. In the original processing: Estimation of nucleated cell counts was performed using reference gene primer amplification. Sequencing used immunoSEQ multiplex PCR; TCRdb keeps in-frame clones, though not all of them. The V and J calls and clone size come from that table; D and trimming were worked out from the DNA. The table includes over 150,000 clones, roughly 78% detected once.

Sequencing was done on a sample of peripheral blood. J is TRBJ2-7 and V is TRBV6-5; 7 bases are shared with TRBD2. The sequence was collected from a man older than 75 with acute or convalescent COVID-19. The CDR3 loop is CASGRSGAEYEQYF. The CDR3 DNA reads TGTGCCAGCGGCAGAAGCGGGGCGGAGTACGAGCAGTACTTC.